A selection of T cell receptor beta chains follows, all from one sample in a study of T-cell memory formation after mild COVID-19. Each CDR3 protein is one row after TCRdb ran MiXCR on the 5' RACE reads. The data contain hundreds of thousands of distinct CDR3 sequences, approximately 13% of them singletons. Sequenced input: PBMCs or a T cell subset sorted from them (not recorded which). These receptors were taken from a man between 18 and 29 years old who had mild COVID-19 (a few samples of this study predate the infection). Cell type and time point are not known. Each CDR3 is given with its conserved first and last residue. D genes are given only for firm matches. Clone size, where shown, is once, few, many, or a class for clones that have expanded.

TRBV5-4,-,TRBD2,TRBJ2-7,TGTGCCAGCAGGGGTGGACTAGCGGGGAACTACGAGCAGTACTTC,CASRGGLAGNYEQYF
TRBV18,-,-,TRBJ2-1,TGTGCCAGCTCACCACATTCGGGCAGGGGCGCTTACAATGAGCAGTTCTTC,CASSPHSGRGAYNEQFF
TRBV6-1,few,TRBD1,TRBJ1-2,TGTGCCAGCAGTGAAGGGACAGGGGACGGCTACACCTTC,CASSEGTGDGYTF
TRBV6-2/TRBV6-3,-,-,TRBJ1-2,TGTGCCAGCACCCCCACCCGGGCCGGGTATGGCTACACCTTC,CASTPTRAGYGYTF
TRBV4-1,-,-,TRBJ2-3,TGCGCCAGCAGCCAAGATCTAGGGTCAGATACGCAGTATTTT,CASSQDLGSDTQYF
TRBV10-2,many,-,TRBJ2-7,TGCGCCAGCAGCAACCGACGGCTTTCTCACGAGCAGTACTTC,CASSNRRLSHEQYF
TRBV7-2,few,-,TRBJ1-4,TGTGCCAGCAGCCCACACGGCACCGCTAATGAAAAACTGTTTTTT,CASSPHGTANEKLFF
TRBV7-2,-,-,TRBJ2-2,TGTGCCAGCAGCGACGTCCTACCCACCGGGGAGCTGTTTTTT,CASSDVLPTGELFF
TRBV9,-,-,TRBJ2-3,TGTGCCAGCAGCCAAGTTAGAGATACGCAGTATTTT,CASSQVRDTQYF
TRBV6-6,many,TRBD2,TRBJ2-1,TGTGCCAGCAGTCCCTTCGGGCGGGGGGCCCAAAACAATGAGCAGTTCTTC,CASSPFGRGAQNNEQFF
TRBV7-3,-,-,TRBJ2-5,TGTGCCAGCCCAGGGCAAGAGACCCAGTACTTC,CASPGQETQYF
TRBV10-3,-,-,TRBJ2-7,TGTGCCATCAGTGAGTCACAGGGTGCCTACGAGCAGTACTTC,CAISESQGAYEQYF
TRBV27,few,-,TRBJ1-1,TGTGCCAGCAGTCAGACAGAGGTGAACACTGAAGCTTTCTTT,CASSQTEVNTEAFF
TRBV30,-,-,TRBJ1-1,TGTGCCTGGAGACTCGGCACTGAAGCTTTCTTT,CAWRLGTEAFF
TRBV5-1,many,-,TRBJ2-5,TGCGCCAGCAGGAATAGCGGCAACGCGGAGGAGACCCAGTACTTC,CASRNSGNAEETQYF
TRBV5-6,-,-,TRBJ1-2,TGTGCCAGCAGCCAGACCAGGGTCAGTAACTATGGCTACACCTTC,CASSQTRVSNYGYTF
TRBV4-1,few,TRBD1,TRBJ1-1,TGCGCCAGCAGCCAAGATCCCCAGGGACAGAGTATTACCCATGAAGCTTTCTTT,CASSQDPQGQSITHEAFF
TRBV24-1,-,-,TRBJ2-6,TGTGCCACCAGCTCTGGGCCGGTTGGGGCCAACGTCCTGACTTTC,CATSSGPVGANVLTF
TRBV2,-,-,TRBJ1-1,TGTGCCAGCAGTGCCGAGGGGACCACTGAAGCTTTCTTT,CASSAEGTTEAFF